This T cell receptor (beta chain) was captured in a study of glioma-infiltrating T cells after dendritic cell vaccination. Study context: The vaccine used monocyte-derived dendritic cells pulsed overnight with autologous tumor lysate.

The V gene's germline CDR1 is SEHNR and CDR2 FQNEAQ (reference sequence). J was trimmed by 2 bases and V by 5 bases; bases with no gene match: 12. This CDR3 spans 18 amino acids. This clone was detected a few times. The table came from immunoSEQ multiplex PCR; TCRdb's copy has only in-frame clones and leaves some out. The data contain roughly 23,000 clones, 79% of them singletons. Before vaccination, two weeks after the third vaccination, and at progression, PBMC were collected. This specimen consisted of blood, obtained before dendritic cell vaccination. The rearrangement links TRBV7-9 to TRBJ1-5, with 10 nucleotides matching TRBD1. The receptor comes from a human donor with glioblastoma. In DNA form, the CDR3 reads TGTGCCAGCAGCGGACCGGGACAGGGGTCTAAAGGCAATCAGCCCCAGCATTTT. Its protein is CASSGPGQGSKGNQPQHF. Drawing the rest from reference TRBV7-9 and TRBJ1-5, the complete variable domain is DTGVSQNPRHKITKRGQNVTFRCDPISEHNRLYWYRQTLGQGPEFLTYFQNEAQLEKSRLLSDRFSAERPKGSFSTLEIQRTEQGDSAMYLCASSGPGQGSKGNQPQHFGDGTRLSIL.